The sequence of this T cell receptor (beta chain) was determined in a study of T cells after yellow fever vaccination. Study findings and constraints: Most primary-vaccination clones recurred post-booster (around 95% CD4, about 87% CD8).

A remark on this clonotype: Its antigen is as yet unknown.

A 5'RACE template-switching step, the method used to make TCR cDNA, added a universal primer site and UMIs. TCRdb re-called the 5' RACE reads through MiXCR, storing one row per CDR3 protein. The sample lists about 580,000 distinct CDR3 sequences, around 17% occurring once. There are 12 residues in the CDR3. Germline V gene sequence: CDR1 MNHEY, CDR2 SMNVEV (reference sequence). With 3 bases removed from V and 7 bases from J, the gap between germline ends came to 9 bases. The sequencing here drew on PBMCs, taken roughly 5 days after the first yellow fever vaccination. The chain carries TRBV27 and TRBJ1-2; weak D call: TRBD1 (5 bases). This TCR was recovered from a man aged 18 to 29 who received the YFV17D yellow fever vaccine. The CDR3 region is CASSFPRAGYTF. The CDR3 DNA reads as TGTGCCAGCAGTTTTCCCAGGGCTGGCTACACCTTC.